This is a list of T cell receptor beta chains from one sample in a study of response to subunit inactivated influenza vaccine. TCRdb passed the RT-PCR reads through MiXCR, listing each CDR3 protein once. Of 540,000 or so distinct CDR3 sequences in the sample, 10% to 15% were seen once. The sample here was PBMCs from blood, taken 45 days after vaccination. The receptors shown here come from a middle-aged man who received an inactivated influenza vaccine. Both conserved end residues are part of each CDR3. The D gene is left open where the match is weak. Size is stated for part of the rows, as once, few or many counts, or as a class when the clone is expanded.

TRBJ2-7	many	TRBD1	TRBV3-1	CASSPGQFYEQYF	TGTGCCAGCAGCCCGGGACAGTTCTACGAGCAGTACTTC
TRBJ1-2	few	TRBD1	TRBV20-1	CSATGTGNYGYTF	TGCAGTGCTACCGGGACAGGAAACTATGGCTACACCTTC
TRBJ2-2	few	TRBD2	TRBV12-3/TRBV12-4	CASSRGGSETGELFF	TGTGCCAGCAGCCGGGGGGGGTCGGAGACCGGGGAGCTGTTTTTT
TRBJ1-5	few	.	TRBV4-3	CASSQERGFQPQHF	TGCGCCAGCAGCCAGGAGAGGGGTTTTCAGCCCCAGCATTTT
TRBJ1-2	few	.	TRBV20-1	CSARRESGRGFGYTF	TGCAGTGCCCGACGGGAGTCAGGGCGGGGTTTTGGCTACACCTTC
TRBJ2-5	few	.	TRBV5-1	CASSPLRGRETQYF	TGCGCCAGCAGCCCCCTCCGGGGAAGAGAGACCCAGTACTTC
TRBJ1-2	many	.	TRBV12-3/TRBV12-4	CASSLGLRANYGYTF	TGTGCCAGCAGTTTGGGACTCCGAGCTAACTATGGCTACACCTTC
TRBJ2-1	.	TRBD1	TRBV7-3	CASSFGAGGSDEQFF	TGTGCCAGCAGCTTCGGGGCAGGGGGCTCCGATGAGCAGTTCTTC
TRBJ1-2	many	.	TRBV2	CASSDGQFYGYTF	TGTGCCAGCAGTGATGGACAGTTCTATGGCTACACCTTC
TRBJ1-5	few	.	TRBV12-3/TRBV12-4	CASTGEYSNQPQHF	TGTGCCAGCACAGGGGAATATAGCAATCAGCCCCAGCATTTT
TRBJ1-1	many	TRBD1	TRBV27	CASSLTGGSTEAFF	TGTGCCAGCAGTTTGACAGGGGGAAGCACTGAAGCTTTCTTT
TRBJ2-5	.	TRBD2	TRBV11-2	CASSLGVAGWGETQYF	TGTGCCAGCAGCTTAGGGGTAGCGGGGTGGGGGGAGACCCAGTACTTC
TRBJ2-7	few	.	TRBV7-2	CASSLNGGSSYEQYF	TGTGCCAGCAGCTTAAACGGGGGATCCTCCTACGAGCAGTACTTC
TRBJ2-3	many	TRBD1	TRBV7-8	CASSSGGWMGTQYF	TGTGCCAGCAGCTCAGGGGGCTGGATGGGTACGCAGTATTTT
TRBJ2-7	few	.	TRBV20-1	CSARDRDNTYEQYF	TGCAGTGCTAGAGATCGGGACAACACCTACGAGCAGTACTTC
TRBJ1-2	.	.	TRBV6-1	CASSSNGQDGYTF	TGTGCCAGCAGTTCCAACGGGCAAGATGGCTACACCTTC
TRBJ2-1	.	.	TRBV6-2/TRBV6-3	CASRPGQRSYNEQFF	TGTGCCAGCCGACCCGGACAGCGATCCTACAATGAGCAGTTCTTC
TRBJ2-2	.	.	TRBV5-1	CASSLELRGAGELFF	TGCGCCAGCAGCTTGGAGTTGCGAGGGGCCGGGGAGCTGTTTTTT
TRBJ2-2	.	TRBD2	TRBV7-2	CASRRTSGSETGELFF	TGTGCCAGCAGAAGGACTAGCGGGAGCGAGACCGGGGAGCTGTTTTTT
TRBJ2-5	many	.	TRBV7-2	CASSHYLFQETQYF	TGTGCCAGCAGCCATTACTTGTTTCAAGAGACCCAGTACTTC
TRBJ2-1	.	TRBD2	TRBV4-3	CASSPPEASGRNHEQFF	TGCGCCAGCAGCCCACCGGAGGCTAGCGGGAGGAATCATGAGCAGTTCTTC
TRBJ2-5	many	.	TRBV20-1	CSAPGGSQETQYF	TGCAGTGCCCCCGGAGGGTCGCAAGAGACCCAGTACTTC
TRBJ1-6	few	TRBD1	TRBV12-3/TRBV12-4	CASSLATGSNSPLHF	TGTGCCAGCAGTTTAGCGACAGGGAGCAATTCACCCCTCCACTTT
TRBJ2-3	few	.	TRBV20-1	CSASSLSGHTDTQYF	TGCAGTGCTTCCTCGCTTAGCGGCCACACAGATACGCAGTATTTT
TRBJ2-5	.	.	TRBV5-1	CASSSGTSGETQYF	TGCGCCAGCAGCTCGGGGACTTCGGGGGAGACCCAGTACTTC
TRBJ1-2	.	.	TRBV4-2	CASSQESRVDGYTF	TGTGCCAGCAGCCAAGAGAGCAGGGTTGATGGCTACACCTTC
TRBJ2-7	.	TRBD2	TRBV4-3	CASSQEALGLAGNYEQYF	TGCGCCAGCAGCCAAGAAGCTCTGGGACTAGCGGGGAATTACGAGCAGTACTTC
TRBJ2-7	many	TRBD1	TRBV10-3	CAISPEDRVIHEQYF	TGTGCCATCAGTCCAGAGGACAGGGTAATCCACGAGCAGTACTTC
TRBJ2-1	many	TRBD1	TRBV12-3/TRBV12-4	CASSLHQYRGNEQFF	TGTGCCAGCAGTTTACATCAATACAGGGGAAATGAGCAGTTCTTC
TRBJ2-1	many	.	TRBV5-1	CASSLGTDLSYNEQFF	TGCGCCAGCAGCTTGGGAACAGACCTATCCTACAATGAGCAGTTCTTC
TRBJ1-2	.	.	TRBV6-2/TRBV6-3	CASSYTSRGYTF	TGTGCCAGCAGTTACACATCGCGAGGCTACACCTTC
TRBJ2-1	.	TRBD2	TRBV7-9	CASSLGRERDNEQFF	TGTGCCAGCAGCTTAGGGCGGGAGCGGGACAATGAGCAGTTCTTC
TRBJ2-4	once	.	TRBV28	CASSPPRDRAKNIQYF	TGTGCCAGCAGCCCACCTAGAGACAGAGCCAAAAACATTCAGTACTTC
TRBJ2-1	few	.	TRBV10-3	CAISRLGNEQFF	TGTGCCATCAGTCGATTGGGGAATGAGCAGTTCTTC
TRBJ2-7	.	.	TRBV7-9	CASSLDLGWSYEQYF	TGTGCCAGCAGCTTAGATCTGGGGTGGTCCTACGAGCAGTACTTC
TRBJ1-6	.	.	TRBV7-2	CASSSGAVNSPLHF	TGTGCCAGCAGCTCCGGGGCGGTCAATTCACCCCTCCACTTT
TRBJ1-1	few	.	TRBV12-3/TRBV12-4	CASRGGRITEAFF	TGTGCCAGCAGGGGGGGACGGATCACTGAAGCTTTCTTT
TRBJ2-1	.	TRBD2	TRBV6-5	CASSLGGSGRAQEQFF	TGTGCCAGCAGTTTAGGAGGTAGCGGGAGGGCCCAGGAGCAGTTCTTC
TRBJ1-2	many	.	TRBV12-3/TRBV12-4	CASSPGRANYGYTF	TGTGCCAGCAGTCCGGGACGGGCTAACTATGGCTACACCTTC
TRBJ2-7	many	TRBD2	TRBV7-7	CASSLGAGREQYF	TGTGCCAGCAGCTTAGGAGCGGGAAGAGAGCAGTACTTC
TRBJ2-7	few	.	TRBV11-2	CASSFHTRYEQYF	TGTGCCAGCAGCTTTCACACCCGCTACGAGCAGTACTTC
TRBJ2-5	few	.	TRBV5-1	CASSSGEWLETQYF	TGCGCCAGCAGCTCAGGGGAGTGGCTGGAGACCCAGTACTTC
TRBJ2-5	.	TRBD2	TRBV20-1	CSARDGAGRETQYF	TGCAGTGCTAGGGATGGAGCGGGACGGGAGACCCAGTACTTC
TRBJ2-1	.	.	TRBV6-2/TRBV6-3	CASGNRVGGTYNEQFF	TGTGCCAGCGGTAACAGGGTTGGGGGCACATACAATGAGCAGTTCTTC
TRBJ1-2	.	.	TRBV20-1	CSARLGEGRSYGYTF	TGCAGTGCTAGACTCGGGGAAGGCAGATCATATGGCTACACCTTC
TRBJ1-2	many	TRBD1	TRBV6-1	CASRIPGQETGYTF	TGTGCCAGCAGAATTCCGGGACAGGAGACTGGCTACACCTTC
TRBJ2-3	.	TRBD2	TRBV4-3	CASSQLLAGLVTDTQYF	TGCGCCAGCAGCCAGCTCCTAGCGGGGCTCGTCACAGATACGCAGTATTTT
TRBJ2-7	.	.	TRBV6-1	CASSRYGIYEQYF	TGTGCCAGCAGTCGCTATGGGATCTACGAGCAGTACTTC
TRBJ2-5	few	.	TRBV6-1	CASRGETEEETQYF	TGTGCCAGCAGGGGAGAGACAGAAGAAGAGACCCAGTACTTC
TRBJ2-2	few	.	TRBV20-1	CSAPSRGLTGELFF	TGCAGTGCCCCGTCCCGGGGATTAACCGGGGAGCTGTTTTTT
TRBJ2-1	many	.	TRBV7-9	CASSLLASSYNEQFF	TGTGCCAGCAGCTTACTAGCGTCCTCCTACAATGAGCAGTTCTTC
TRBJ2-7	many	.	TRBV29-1	CSVADRGEYF	TGCAGCGTCGCTGACAGAGGAGAGTACTTC
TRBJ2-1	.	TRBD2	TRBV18	CASSPTSGGFSYNEQFF	TGTGCCAGCTCACCCACTAGCGGGGGGTTCTCCTACAATGAGCAGTTCTTC